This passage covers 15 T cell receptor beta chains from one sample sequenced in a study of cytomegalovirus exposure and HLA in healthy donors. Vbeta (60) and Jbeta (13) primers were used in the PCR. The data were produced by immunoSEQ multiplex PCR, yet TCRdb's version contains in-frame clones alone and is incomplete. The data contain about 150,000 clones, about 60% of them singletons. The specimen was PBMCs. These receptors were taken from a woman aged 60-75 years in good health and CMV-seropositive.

CDR3 loop: CASSWEGEKLFF. The CDR3 nucleotides read TGTGCCAGCAGCTGGGAGGGGGAAAAACTGTTTTTT. This rearrangement joins TRBV7-9 to TRBJ1-4, with a weak D call TRBD1 (5 bases). V lost 4 bases and J lost 8, with 8 bases in between. The CDR3 is 12 amino acids. The germline V gene has CDR1 SEHNR and CDR2 FQNEAQ (reference sequence).

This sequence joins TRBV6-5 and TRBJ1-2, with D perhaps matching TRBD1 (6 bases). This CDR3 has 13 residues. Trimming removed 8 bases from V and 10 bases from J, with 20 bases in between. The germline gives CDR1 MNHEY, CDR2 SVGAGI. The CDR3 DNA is TGTGCCAGCGGGGAGGGGGGACGAGGTGTCTACACCTTC. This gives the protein CASGEGGRGVYTF.

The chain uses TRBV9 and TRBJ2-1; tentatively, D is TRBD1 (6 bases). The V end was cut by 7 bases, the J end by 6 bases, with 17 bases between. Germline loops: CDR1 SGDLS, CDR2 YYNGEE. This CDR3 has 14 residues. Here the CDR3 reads CASSRTDRSNEQFF. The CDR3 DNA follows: TGTGCCAGCTCACGCACAGACAGGTCCAATGAGCAGTTCTTC.

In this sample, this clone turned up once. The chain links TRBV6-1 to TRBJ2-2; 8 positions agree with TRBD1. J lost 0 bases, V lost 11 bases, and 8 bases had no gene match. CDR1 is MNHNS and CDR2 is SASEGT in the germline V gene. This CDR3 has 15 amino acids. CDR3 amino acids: CAAGQDLANTGELFF. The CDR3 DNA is TGTGCCGCGGGACAGGACCTCGCGAACACCGGGGAGCTGTTTTTT.

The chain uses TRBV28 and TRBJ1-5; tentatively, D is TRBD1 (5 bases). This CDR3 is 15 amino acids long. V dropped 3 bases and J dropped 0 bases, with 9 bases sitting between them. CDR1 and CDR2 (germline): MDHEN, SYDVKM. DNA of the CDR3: TGTGCCAGCAGTTTTTGGGGGGATAGCAATCAGCCCCAGCATTTT. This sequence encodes CASSFWGDSNQPQHF.

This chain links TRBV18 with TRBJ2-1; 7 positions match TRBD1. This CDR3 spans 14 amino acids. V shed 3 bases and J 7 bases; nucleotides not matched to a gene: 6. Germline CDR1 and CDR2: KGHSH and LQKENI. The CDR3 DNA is TGTGCCAGCTCACCGCAACGACAGGGTAATGAGCAGTTCTTC. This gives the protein CASSPQRQGNEQFF.

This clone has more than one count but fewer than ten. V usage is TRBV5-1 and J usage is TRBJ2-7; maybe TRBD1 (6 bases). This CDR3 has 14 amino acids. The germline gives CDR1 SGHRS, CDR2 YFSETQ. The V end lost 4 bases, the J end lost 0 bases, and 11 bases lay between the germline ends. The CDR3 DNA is TGCGCCAGCAGCAGGGACAAGAGCTCCTACGAGCAGTACTTC. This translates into CASSRDKSSYEQYF.

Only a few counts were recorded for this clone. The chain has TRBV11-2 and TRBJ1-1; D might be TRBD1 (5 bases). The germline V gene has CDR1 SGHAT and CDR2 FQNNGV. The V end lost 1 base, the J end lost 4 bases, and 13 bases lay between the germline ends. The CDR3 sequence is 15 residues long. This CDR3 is CASSLAGRAGTEAFF. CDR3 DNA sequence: TGTGCCAGCAGCTTAGCTGGCAGGGCAGGCACTGAAGCTTTCTTT.

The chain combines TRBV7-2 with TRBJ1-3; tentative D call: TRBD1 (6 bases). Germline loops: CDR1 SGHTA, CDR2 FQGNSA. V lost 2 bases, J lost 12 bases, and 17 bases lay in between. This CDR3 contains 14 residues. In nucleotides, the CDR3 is TGTGCCAGCAGCTTATTCGAGACAGGTGGCGGCATATATTTT. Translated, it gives CASSLFETGGGIYF. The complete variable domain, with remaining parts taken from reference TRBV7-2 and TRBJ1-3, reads GAGVSQSPSNKVTEKGKDVELRCDPISGHTALYWYRQSLGQGLEFLIYFQGNSAPDKSGLPSDRFSAERTGGSVSTLTIQRTQQEDSAVYLCASSLFETGGGIYFGEGSWLTVV.

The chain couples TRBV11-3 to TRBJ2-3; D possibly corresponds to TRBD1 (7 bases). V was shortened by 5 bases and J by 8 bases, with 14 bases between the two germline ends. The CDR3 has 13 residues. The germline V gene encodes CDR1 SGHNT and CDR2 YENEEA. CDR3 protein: CASSPGGTTTQYF. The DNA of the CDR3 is TGTGCCAGCAGCCCAGGGGGGACCACTACGCAGTATTTT.

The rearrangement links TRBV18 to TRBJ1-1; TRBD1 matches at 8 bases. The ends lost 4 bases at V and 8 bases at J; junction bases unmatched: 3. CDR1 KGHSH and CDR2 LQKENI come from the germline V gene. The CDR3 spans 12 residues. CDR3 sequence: CASSQDRDEAFF. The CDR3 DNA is TGTGCCAGCTCACAGGACAGGGACGAAGCTTTCTTT.

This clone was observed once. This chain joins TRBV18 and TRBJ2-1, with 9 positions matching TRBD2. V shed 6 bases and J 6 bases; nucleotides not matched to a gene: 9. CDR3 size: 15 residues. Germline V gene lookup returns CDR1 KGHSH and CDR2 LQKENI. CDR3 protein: CASSLLGLALNEQFF. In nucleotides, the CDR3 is TGTGCCAGCTCCCTTTTGGGACTAGCTCTCAATGAGCAGTTCTTC.

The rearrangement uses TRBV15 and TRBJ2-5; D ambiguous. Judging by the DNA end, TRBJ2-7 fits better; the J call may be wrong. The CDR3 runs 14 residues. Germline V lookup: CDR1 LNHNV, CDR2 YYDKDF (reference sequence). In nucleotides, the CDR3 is TGTGCCACCAGCAGGGAGATTGGGTCCTACGAGCAGTACTTC. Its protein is CATSREIGSYEQYF.

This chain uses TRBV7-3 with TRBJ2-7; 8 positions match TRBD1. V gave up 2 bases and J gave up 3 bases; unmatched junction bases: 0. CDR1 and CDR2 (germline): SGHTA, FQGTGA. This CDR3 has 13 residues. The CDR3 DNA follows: TGTGCCAGCAGCTTAGGGACAGGCTACGAGCAGTACTTC. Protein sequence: CASSLGTGYEQYF. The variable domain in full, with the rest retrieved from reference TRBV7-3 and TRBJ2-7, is GAGVSQTPSNKVTEKGKYVELRCDPISGHTALYWYRQSLGQGPEFLIYFQGTGAADDSGLPNDRFFAVRPEGSVSTLKIQRTERGDSAVYLCASSLGTGYEQYFGPGTRLTVT.

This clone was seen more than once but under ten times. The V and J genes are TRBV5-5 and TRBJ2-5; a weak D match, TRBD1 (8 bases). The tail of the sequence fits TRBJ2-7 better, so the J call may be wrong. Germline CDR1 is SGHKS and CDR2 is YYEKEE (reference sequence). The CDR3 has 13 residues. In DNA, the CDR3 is TGTGCCAGCAGCGGACAGGGAGGGTACGAGCAGTACTTC. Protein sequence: CASSGQGGYEQYF.